Presented here are 4 T cell receptor beta chains from one specimen sequenced in a study of monozygotic twins with inflammatory bowel disease. TCRdb re-called the 5' RACE reads and shows each CDR3 protein once, DNA omitted. The sample includes under 200,000 distinct CDR3 sequences. The sequenced material came from blood. These receptors came from a human donor with ulcerative colitis or Crohn's disease, or a healthy co-twin of an affected twin (not recorded which).

This chain links TRBV5-4 with TRBJ2-2. The germline CDR1 and CDR2 sequences are SGHNT and YYREEE (reference sequence). The CDR3 loop spans 19 amino acids. CDR3 in amino acids: CASSLGVMQRREDTGELFF.

The chain combines TRBV18 with TRBJ2-7. The CDR3 totals 14 residues. Per germline, CDR1 KGHSH and CDR2 LQKENI. The CDR3 region is CASSPSRRATEQYF.

The chain is built from TRBV7-6 and TRBJ2-1; the TCRdb call, TRBD2, lacks DNA for checking. Germline V lookup: CDR1 SGHVS, CDR2 FNYEAQ. The CDR3 has 12 residues. The CDR3 spells CASSLTSGEQFF. Complete variable domain (other parts from reference TRBV7-6 and TRBJ2-1): GAGVSQSPRYKVTKRGQDVALRCDPISGHVSLYWYRQALGQGPEFLTYFNYEAQQDKSGLPNDRFSAERPEGSISTLTIQRTEQRDSAMYRCASSLTSGEQFFGPGTRLTVL.

The genes are TRBV4-1 and TRBJ2-1; TCRdb's assignment of TRBD2 cannot be checked, as there is no DNA. Germline CDR1 and CDR2: MGHRA and YSYEKL. The CDR3 sequence is 16 residues long. This CDR3 is CASSQGGLAALGEQFF.